This T cell receptor (beta chain) originates from a study of Ad26.COV2.S vaccination and SARS-CoV-2 variants. Findings and limits, study-wide: Total T cell responses may have been underestimated by the TCR breadth and depth analyses. Breadth measured for non-spike TCRs was similar across vaccine and placebo recipients. Reportedly, spike-specific CD8+ and CD4+ T cell responses achieved substantial breadth once vaccination had taken place.

Per germline, CDR1 SEHNR and CDR2 FQNEAQ (reference sequence). This CDR3 is built from 14 residues. Trimming left V 5 bases short and J 7 bases short, with 15 bases between. On this clone: What it recognizes is unknown.

Only in-frame clones appear in the TCRdb table, and some are missing; sequencing was by immunoSEQ multiplex PCR. In the table there are some 350,000 clones, roughly nine tenths of which are singletons. Described treatment: some 20 received Ad26.COV2.S at low or high dose, single or two shots; several received placebo; per-sample allocation not given. Vaccine and placebo recipients were sampled on day 63 after the first injection. Sample: peripheral blood, taken in a trial of Ad26.COV2.S vaccine versus placebo. This sequence originates from a person between 18 and 60 years old who received the Ad26.COV2.S COVID-19 vaccine or a placebo. The V call is TRBV7-9, the J call TRBJ1-3; D remains unclear. CDR3 in amino acids: CASSLGRETNTIYF. DNA of the CDR3: TGTGCCAGCAGCCTCGGTAGGGAGACGAACACCATATATTTT.